This TCR beta chain was sequenced during a study of spatial heterogeneity in lung cancer. Study at large: Consistent detection of more beta-chain than alpha-chain sequences was observed. A unique TCR and UMI combination showed up more than ten times in raw reads, on average.

Each CDR3 protein gets one entry after TCRdb re-called the 5' RACE reads with MiXCR. This table has about 80,000 distinct CDR3 sequences, approximately 20% appearing once. As to time point: sample taken at primary tumor resection. Unsorted whole RNA samples from tumor, nontumor lung or frozen PBMC were sequenced. Donation came from roughly 72 patients with untreated early-stage non-small cell lung cancer. With 6 bases removed from V and 0 bases from J, the gap between germline ends came to 9 bases. The CDR3 is 13 residues long. From germline, CDR1 is MNHEY and CDR2 SVGAGI. The sequence derives from a male donor with early-stage non-small cell lung cancer. The source was PBMCs, collected at surgery. J is TRBJ2-7 and V is TRBV6-5; possibly TRBD1 for D (6 bases). The CDR3 DNA reads TGTGCCAGCAGACTACAGGGCTCCTACGAGCAGTACTTC. This sequence encodes CASRLQGSYEQYF.